This T cell receptor beta chain was found in a study of response to subunit inactivated influenza vaccine. Study-wide results and caveats: Authors suggested seasonal influenza vaccinations each recruit few new T cells.

V dropped 0 bases and J dropped 1 base, with 9 bases sitting between them. The germline CDR1 and CDR2 sequences are SGHRS and YFSETQ. This CDR3 region has 15 residues. A remark on this clonotype: Its target is not known.

MiXCR, run by TCRdb on the RT-PCR reads, gives a single entry per CDR3 protein. The sample has about 780,000 distinct CDR3 sequences; less than 20% are singletons. The chain recombines TRBV5-1 with TRBJ2-3; D is unclear. The specimen comprised PBMCs from blood, sampled 5 days after vaccination. This sequence was found in a man in his fifties who received an inactivated influenza vaccine. The chain's CDR3 is CASSLAIRGTDTQYF. CDR3 DNA: TGCGCCAGCAGCTTGGCCATTAGGGGCACAGATACGCAGTATTTT.